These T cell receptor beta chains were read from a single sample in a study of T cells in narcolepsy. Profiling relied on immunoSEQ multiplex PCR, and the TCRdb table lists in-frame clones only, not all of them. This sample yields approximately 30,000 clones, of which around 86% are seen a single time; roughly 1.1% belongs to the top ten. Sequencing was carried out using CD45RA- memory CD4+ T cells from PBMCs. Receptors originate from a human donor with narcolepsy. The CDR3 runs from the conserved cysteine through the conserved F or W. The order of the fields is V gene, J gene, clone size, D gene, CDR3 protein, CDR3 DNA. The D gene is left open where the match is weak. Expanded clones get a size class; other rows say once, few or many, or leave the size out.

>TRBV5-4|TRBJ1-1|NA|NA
CASSLGQHTMNTEAFF
TGTGCCAGCAGCTTGGGGCAACACACGATGAACACTGAAGCTTTCTTT
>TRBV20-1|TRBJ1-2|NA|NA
CSAAGFYGYTF
TGCAGTGCTGCAGGATTCTATGGCTACACCTTC
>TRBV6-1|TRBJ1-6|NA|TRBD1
CASSRDSRKSPLHF
TGTGCCAGCAGTCGGGACAGCCGAAAATCACCCCTCCACTTT
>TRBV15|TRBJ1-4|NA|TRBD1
CATSRDQQGEEKLFF
TGTGCCACCAGCAGAGATCAACAGGGGGAGGAAAAACTGTTTTTT
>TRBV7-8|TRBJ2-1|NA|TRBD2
CASTPSPLAGDNEQFF
TGTGCCAGCACCCCCTCCCCTTTAGCGGGAGACAATGAGCAGTTCTTC
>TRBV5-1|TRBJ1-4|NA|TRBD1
CASSSTGVGNEKLFF
TGCGCCAGCAGCTCCACAGGGGTGGGTAATGAAAAACTGTTTTTT
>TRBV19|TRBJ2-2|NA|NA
CASSRQENTGELFF
TGTGCCAGTAGTAGACAGGAGAACACCGGGGAGCTGTTTTTT
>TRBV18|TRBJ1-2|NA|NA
CASSPEGQGTGYTF
TGTGCCAGCTCCCCGGAGGGCCAGGGTACCGGCTACACCTTC
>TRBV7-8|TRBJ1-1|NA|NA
CASSLVKATEAFF
TGTGCCAGCAGCTTAGTTAAGGCCACTGAAGCTTTCTTT
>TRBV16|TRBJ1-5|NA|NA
CASSQWSVGSNQPQHF
TGTGCCAGCAGCCAATGGTCCGTGGGTAGCAATCAGCCCCAGCATTTT
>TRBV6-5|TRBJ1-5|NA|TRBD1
CASSPDRGQPQHF
TGTGCCAGCAGTCCGGACAGGGGACAGCCCCAGCATTTT
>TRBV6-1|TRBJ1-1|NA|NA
CASKLGELMNTEAFF
TGTGCCAGCAAATTAGGGGAGTTAATGAACACTGAAGCTTTCTTT
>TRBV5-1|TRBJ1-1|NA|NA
CASSLDGLLNTEAFF
TGCGCCAGCAGCTTGGATGGCCTCCTGAACACTGAAGCTTTCTTT
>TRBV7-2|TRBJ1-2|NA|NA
CASSLAGGVGGYTF
TGTGCCAGCAGCTTAGCGGGGGGGGTTGGCGGCTACACCTTC
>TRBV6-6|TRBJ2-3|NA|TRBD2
CASSYAGTSGDTQYF
TGTGCCAGCAGTTACGCCGGGACTAGCGGTGATACGCAGTATTTT
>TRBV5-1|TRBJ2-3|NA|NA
CASSYGGPSTDTQYF
TGCGCCAGCAGCTACGGGGGGCCTAGCACAGATACGCAGTATTTT
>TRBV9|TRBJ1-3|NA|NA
CASSVAPLQQNSGNTIYF
TGTGCCAGCAGCGTAGCTCCCCTACAGCAGAACTCTGGAAACACCATATATTTT
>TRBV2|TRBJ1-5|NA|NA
CASSEENSNQPQHF
TGTGCCAGCAGTGAAGAAAATAGCAATCAGCCCCAGCATTTT
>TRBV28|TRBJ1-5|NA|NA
CASSPRAVDPQHF
TGTGCCAGCAGTCCCCGGGCTGTAGACCCCCAGCATTTT
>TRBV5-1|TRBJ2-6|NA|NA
CASMRGSGANVLTF
TGCGCCAGCATGCGGGGCTCTGGGGCCAACGTCCTGACTTTC
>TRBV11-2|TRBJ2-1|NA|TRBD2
CASSFLAGSSYNEQFF
TGTGCCAGCAGCTTCTTAGCGGGGAGCTCCTACAATGAGCAGTTCTTC
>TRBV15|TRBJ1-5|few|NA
CATSRGVGQPQHF
TGTGCCACCAGCAGAGGGGTGGGTCAGCCCCAGCATTTT
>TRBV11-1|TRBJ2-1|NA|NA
CASSLGSVANEQFF
TGTGCCAGCAGCTTAGGGTCGGTTGCGAATGAGCAGTTCTTC
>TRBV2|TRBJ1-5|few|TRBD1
CASSEDREVSQPQHF
TGTGCCAGCAGTGAGGACAGGGAAGTAAGTCAGCCCCAGCATTTT
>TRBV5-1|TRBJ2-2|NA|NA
CASSLDQTNTGELFF
TGCGCCAGCAGCTTGGATCAGACGAACACCGGGGAGCTGTTTTTT